These T cell receptor beta chains were read from a single sample in a study of neurological immune-mediated disorders. TCRdb reprocessed the 5' RACE reads via MiXCR and lists one record per CDR3 protein. The sample lists tens of thousands of distinct CDR3 sequences; 5% to 7% were seen once. Sequencing was carried out using CD8+ T cells from blood. The receptor source for this set is a man younger than 35 in good health. Both conserved end residues are part of each CDR3.

TRBJ1-5,TRBV27,CASSFGSNSNQPQHF
TRBJ2-7,TRBV10-2,CASSEVAGASWEQYF
TRBJ1-2,TRBV5-6,CASSFGRNYGYTF
TRBJ2-7,TRBV29-1,CSAEQGSSYEQYF
TRBJ1-2,TRBV9,CASSIQGYGYTF
TRBJ2-6,TRBV25-1,CASSYWDSGANVLTF
TRBJ1-2,TRBV19,CASSVDGDGYTF
TRBJ2-2,TRBV30,CAWSLLNTGELFF
TRBJ1-1,TRBV7-6,CASSLGVHTEAFF
TRBJ1-6,TRBV7-9,CASSKEGAGGRSPLHF
TRBJ2-7,TRBV4-1,CASSQDHGTYEQYF
TRBJ2-7,TRBV9,CASSGGTGFYEQYF
TRBJ2-7,TRBV6-5,CASSYFPAAAEQYF
TRBJ2-5,TRBV20-1,CSGTRDEETQYF
TRBJ1-1,TRBV7-6,CASSLLRGGGTEAFF
TRBJ1-5,TRBV4-1,CARLGAPLGKRYQPQHF
TRBJ1-4,TRBV4-2,CASSQQVVDEKLFF
TRBJ2-7,TRBV2,CASRTNRAENPYEQYF
TRBJ2-5,TRBV20-1,CSAPTSGGVYPQETQYF
TRBJ2-6,TRBV4-2,CASSQEEGGSGANVLTF
TRBJ2-7,TRBV7-6,CASSGQGLKQYF
TRBJ2-1,TRBV12-3/TRBV12-4,CASSFTGPGSYNEQFF
TRBJ2-2,TRBV4-3,CASSHQRNTGELFF